This TCR beta chain was identified in a study of blood T cells in healthy people across ages. Study summary: About one barcoded beta molecule per two T cells was captured by template switching.

V was cut by 7 bases and J by 8 bases, with 14 bases left in between. This CDR3 contains 13 residues. The authors ran a second PCR of about 6 to 11 cycles using a sample-barcoded 5' primer and a J-beta primer mix. Each cDNA molecule was tagged by a template-switch adaptor that had 12 random nucleotides. At least 3 million CDR3-containing paired-end reads were obtained per sample. MiXCR, applied by TCRdb to the 5' RACE reads, yields one record per CDR3 protein. The sample yields over 1,200,000 distinct CDR3 sequences, around 59% seen once. Sample donors were healthy Caucasian individuals that came from Russia, aged roughly 6 to 95.

The sequence came from a man aged 18 to 30 in good health. Sequenced sample: blood. This chain joins TRBV12-3 or TRBV12-4 and TRBJ2-2, with D maybe TRBD2 (7 bases). This CDR3 reads CASNYGGLGELFF. In DNA, the CDR3 is TGTGCCAGCAATTACGGGGGGCTAGGGGAGCTGTTTTTT.